This TCR beta chain was documented in a study of T cells after yellow fever vaccination. The wider study: Preparation of fractions with low cell numbers was performed using SMART-Seq v4 Ultra Low Input. Study results and limitations: CD4 and CD8 compartments shared a small share of clonotypes, likely from convergent recombination.

The authors made TCR cDNA by 5'RACE template switching, adding a universal primer site and UMIs. TCRdb re-called the 5' RACE reads through MiXCR, storing one row per CDR3 protein. Of 150,000 to 200,000 distinct CDR3 sequences listed, around 9.3% are singletons. This CDR3 is 12 amino acids long. The germline gives CDR1 MDHEN, CDR2 SYDVKM. With 1 base removed from V and 3 bases from J, the gap between germline ends came to 4 bases. Of note for this clonotype: What it binds is unknown.

The chain uses TRBV28 and TRBJ2-7; no clear D gene. The sequencing here drew on CD8+ T cells sorted from PBMCs, taken 45 days after the yellow fever booster vaccination. The receptor's source is a man aged 18 to 35 who received the YFV17D yellow fever vaccine. The CDR3 coding sequence is TGTGCCAGCAGTTTATTGGGCTACGAGCAGTACGTC. This encodes CASSLLGYEQYV.